The subject of this entry is one TCR beta chain. Antigen: not known. This sample was included in a study of T cell responses to AZD1222 COVID-19 vaccine. Study-wide findings and caveats: Once two AZD1222 doses were given, Spike-specific TCR breadth and depth went up. Along spike, vaccine-associated CD4 TCRs were found throughout, with dominance at 160-218 and 743-854. Most donors were white British and more were female, and clonal diversity was possibly underestimated. Only a handful of AZD1222 recipients, more than five in all, had baseline seropositivity.

This CDR3 region has 16 residues. V was clipped by 0 bases and J by 7 bases, with 17 bases between them. Germline V gene lookup returns CDR1 SGHRS and CDR2 YFSETQ. Clones were sequenced by immunoSEQ multiplex PCR, and TCRdb holds only the in-frame ones, with some missing. The data hold about 130,000 clones, with 90% observed a single time. The sequence was collected from an adult in good health. The sample was peripheral blood, taken on day 0 of AZD1222 vaccination. The chain employs TRBV5-1 and TRBJ2-1; D is unresolved. The CDR3: CASSLAAARVGNEQFF. The CDR3, as DNA: TGCGCCAGCAGCTTGGCGGCTGCCCGCGTGGGGAATGAGCAGTTCTTC.